The 25 T cell receptor beta chains reported below all come from one sample, sequenced in a study of shared clonotypes between healthy human individuals. Repertoires were generated with immunoSEQ multiplex PCR, while TCRdb's copy carries only in-frame clones and drops some. The repertoire holds roughly 1 million clones, with about 75% as singletons. Sequencing input: memory CD4+ T cells sorted from blood. Subset reported: CD45RA-negative fraction. Receptors were obtained from a man aged 18 to 29 in good health.

On this clone: Other DNA sequences in the same sample also yield this CDR3. J is TRBJ1-1 and V is TRBV2; unclear D gene. In germline, CDR1 is SNHLY, CDR2 FYNNEI. Deletions cut 7 bases from V and 1 base from J, with 10 bases between. CDR3 length equals 13 residues. The CDR3 DNA reads as TGTGCCAGCACCCGGGAGGGGAACACTGAAGCTTTCTTT. This sequence encodes CASTREGNTEAFF.

This clone was found a few times. The chain carries TRBV7-2 and TRBJ1-5; D gene ambiguous. The V gene lost 1 base and the J gene lost 4 bases, with 14 bases spanning the gap. This CDR3 region has 16 residues. Germline values: CDR1 SGHTA, CDR2 FQGNSA. In DNA form, the CDR3 reads TGTGCCAGCAGCTTAGATCGGGGATGGCGGAATCAGCCCCAGCATTTT. The encoded protein is CASSLDRGWRNQPQHF.

Only one count was recorded for this clone. The rearrangement joins TRBV18 to TRBJ2-1; 8 bases line up with TRBD2. Germline V CDR1 and CDR2: KGHSH, LQKENI. V was pared by 4 bases and J by 0 bases, with 5 bases of the junction left unmatched. The CDR3 covers 16 residues. This CDR3 reads CASSHTSGGSYNEQFF. CDR3 bases: TGTGCCAGCTCACACACTAGCGGAGGCTCCTACAATGAGCAGTTCTTC.

V gene TRBV6-1 combines with J gene TRBJ2-5, with 11 bases lining up with TRBD2. The tail of the sequence fits TRBJ2-7 better, so the J call may be wrong. Germline V lookup: CDR1 MNHNS, CDR2 SASEGT. The CDR3 runs 15 residues. The chain's CDR3 is CASTRPTSGGDEQYF. The CDR3 region has the DNA TGTGCCAGCACCAGACCCACTAGCGGGGGCGACGAGCAGTACTTC.

This clone was counted between two and nine times. Other nucleotide sequences in the sample specify the same CDR3. CDR3 loop: CASSAGFYGYTF. The CDR3 coding sequence is TGTGCCAGCAGTGCGGGGTTCTATGGCTACACCTTC. The J gene is TRBJ1-2, the V gene TRBV6-1; D unclear. Germline V gives CDR1 MNHNS, CDR2 SASEGT. V lost 4 bases to trimming and J lost 4 bases, with 7 bases between them. This CDR3 is 12 amino acids long.

The chain combines TRBV18 with TRBJ1-3; D is unclear. Germline V gene data show CDR1 as KGHSH and CDR2 as LQKENI. The CDR3 runs to 15 residues. V was trimmed by 0 bases and J by 0 bases, leaving 6 bases between them. CDR3: CASSPPAVSGNTIYF. The DNA of the CDR3 is TGTGCCAGCTCACCACCGGCGGTCTCTGGAAACACCATATATTTT.

The V call is TRBV28, the J call TRBJ2-5; possible D gene TRBD2, 5 bases. This CDR3 is built from 15 residues. Trimming removed 6 bases at V and 3 bases at J, with 17 bases between. Germline V lookup: CDR1 MDHEN, CDR2 SYDVKM. The CDR3 DNA reads as TGTGCCAGCAGCCTGTACGAGGGCTTCAAAGAGACCCAGTACTTC. It yields the protein CASSLYEGFKETQYF.

This clone has just one count. V usage is TRBV30 and J usage is TRBJ2-3; D could derive from TRBD1 or TRBD2 (6 bases each). Germline CDR1 reads GTSNPN; CDR2 reads SVGIG (reference sequence). The germline V and J ends were trimmed by 3 bases and 2 bases, with 15 bases remaining between them. This CDR3 is built from 15 residues. The CDR3 region is CAWSVSGGLTDTQYF. CDR3 nucleotides: TGTGCCTGGAGCGTTTCCGGGGGCCTCACAGATACGCAGTATTTT.

The chain is built from TRBV5-4 and TRBJ2-6; 10 bases are a match to TRBD2. The V segment lost 2 bases and the J segment 0 bases; nucleotides outside the gene matches: 5. The CDR3 is made up of 18 amino acids. Germline V gene sequence: CDR1 SGHNT, CDR2 YYREEE (reference sequence). The CDR3 loop is CASSFLLAGISGANVLTF. The CDR3 nucleotides are TGTGCCAGCAGCTTTTTACTAGCGGGGATCTCTGGGGCCAACGTCCTGACTTTC.

This clone appeared once. V is TRBV29-1 and J is TRBJ2-1; D may correspond to TRBD1 or TRBD2 (6 bases each). CDR1 is SQVTM and CDR2 is ANQGSEA in the germline V gene. V lost 3 bases and J 9 bases, leaving 9 bases between the germline ends. The CDR3 runs to 11 residues. The chain's CDR3 is CSVDRGVEQFF. The CDR3 DNA is TGCAGCGTTGATAGGGGGGTTGAGCAGTTCTTC.

In its sample, this clone was seen once. The rearrangement joins TRBV25-1 to TRBJ2-2, with a tentative D call TRBD1 (6 bases). Germline V gene sequence: CDR1 MGHDK, CDR2 SYGVNS. The CDR3 extends over 14 amino acids. Trimming cost V 7 bases and J 4 bases, with 13 bases left between them. The CDR3 sequence: CASTGNRATGELFF. Written as DNA, the CDR3 is TGTGCCAGCACGGGGAACAGGGCCACCGGGGAGCTGTTTTTT.

This chain joins TRBV5-6 and TRBJ1-2; TRBD1 is a possible D gene (5 bases). Deletions cut 3 bases from V and 7 bases from J, with 10 bases between. Germline-derived CDR1 and CDR2 are SGHDT and YYEEEE. The CDR3 is 12 residues long. The CDR3 nucleotides read TGTGCCAGCAGCTCCGGGACGTTTGGCTACACCTTC. Its translation is CASSSGTFGYTF.

This clone was counted a few times. Other DNA sequences in this specimen translate into the identical CDR3. V usage is TRBV5-1 and J usage is TRBJ2-5; D is possibly TRBD1 (5 bases). V dropped 0 bases and J dropped 2 bases, with 11 bases sitting between them. The CDR3 sequence is 15 residues long. From germline, CDR1 is SGHRS and CDR2 YFSETQ. For the CDR3, the DNA is TGCGCCAGCAGCTTGGAGGTGGGGCCTCAAGAGACCCAGTACTTC. Protein product: CASSLEVGPQETQYF.

V gene TRBV4-1 combines with J gene TRBJ2-7; unclear D gene. The V gene lost 0 bases and the J gene lost 2 bases, with 8 bases spanning the gap. The germline CDR1 and CDR2 sequences are MGHRA and YSYEKL. This CDR3 spans 14 amino acids. The CDR3 is CASSQDSDPYEQYF. The CDR3, as DNA: TGCGCCAGCAGCCAAGATTCGGACCCCTACGAGCAGTACTTC.

The chain has TRBV4-1 and TRBJ1-5, with 8 positions matching TRBD1. V shed 6 bases and J 3 bases; nucleotides not matched to a gene: 10. Germline lookup yields CDR1 MGHRA and CDR2 YSYEKL. The CDR3 is 16 amino acids. CDR3 nucleotide sequence: TGCGCCAGCAGAGAAACCGGGACAGGAAACAATCAGCCCCAGCATTTT. It translates to CASRETGTGNNQPQHF.

The chain recombines TRBV4-1 with TRBJ2-4, with a weak D call TRBD1 (5 bases). The CDR3 is made up of 13 amino acids. From germline, CDR1 is MGHRA and CDR2 YSYEKL. V lost 6 bases and J lost 6, with 12 bases in between. The CDR3 DNA is TGCGCCAGCAGTCCTGGGCAGGGAAACATTCAGTACTTC. Translation gives CASSPGQGNIQYF.

This rearrangement joins TRBV6-5 to TRBJ2-5; TRBD2 is a possible D gene (6 bases). Germline CDR1 is MNHEY and CDR2 is SVGAGI. Trimming took off 0 bases at V and 5 bases at J, with 16 bases between the two ends. The length of the CDR3 is 16 residues. CDR3 loop: CASSYSGLTGGETQYF. DNA for the CDR3: TGTGCCAGCAGTTACTCGGGACTGACCGGCGGGGAGACCCAGTACTTC.

The gene calls are TRBV28 and TRBJ1-6; 8 nucleotides align to TRBD1. This CDR3 contains 15 residues. V was clipped by 2 bases and J by 4 bases; unmatched bases: 1. Germline values: CDR1 MDHEN, CDR2 SYDVKM. CDR3 amino acids: CASSLRDRYNSPLHF. CDR3 coding DNA: TGTGCCAGCAGTTTAAGGGACAGGTATAATTCACCCCTCCACTTT. The whole variable domain, remainder taken from reference TRBV28 and TRBJ1-6, is DVKVTQSSRYLVKRTGEKVFLECVQDMDHENMFWYRQDPGLGLRLIYFSYDVKMKEKGDIPEGYSVSREKKERFSLILESASTNQTSMYLCASSLRDRYNSPLHFGNGTRLTVT.

This clone was seen a single time. The rearrangement joins TRBV7-9 to TRBJ1-1; no firm D call. The CDR3 is 12 amino acids. Germline assignment: CDR1 SEHNR and CDR2 FQNEAQ (reference sequence). The V and J ends lost 5 bases and 4 bases respectively, with 8 bases between them. This CDR3 is CASSRHGTEAFF. The CDR3 DNA reads as TGTGCCAGCAGCCGTCATGGCACTGAAGCTTTCTTT. The variable domain in full, completed from reference TRBV7-9 and TRBJ1-1, reads DTGVSQNPRHKITKRGQNVTFRCDPISEHNRLYWYRQTLGQGPEFLTYFQNEAQLEKSRLLSDRFSAERPKGSFSTLEIQRTEQGDSAMYLCASSRHGTEAFFGQGTRLTVV.

The chain recombines TRBV27 with TRBJ2-1; 12 nucleotides match TRBD1. Trimming at V came to 5 bases and at J to 9 bases, leaving 8 bases not matched to a gene. Germline lookup yields CDR1 MNHEY and CDR2 SMNVEV (reference sequence). The CDR3 extends over 15 amino acids. Here the CDR3 DNA reads TGTGCCAGCAGTCCGGGACAGGGGGCAGGACGTGAGCAGTTCTTC. It is translated as CASSPGQGAGREQFF.

The chain employs TRBV6-1 and TRBJ2-3; 11 nucleotides agree with TRBD1. The V gene end was trimmed by 3 bases and the J gene end by 5 bases; junction bases not matched to a gene: 4. The CDR3 runs 15 residues. Germline V gives CDR1 MNHNS, CDR2 SASEGT. The CDR3 DNA follows: TGTGCCAGCAGTGACCGGACAGGGGGCAAAGATACGCAGTATTTT. This encodes CASSDRTGGKDTQYF.

Worth noting for this clone: The same CDR3 arises from other DNA sequences in this sample as well. The chain has TRBV7-9 and TRBJ2-1, with D hard to call. Trimming stripped 2 bases from V and 7 bases from J, with 6 bases between. The CDR3 has 12 residues. The germline gives CDR1 SEHNR, CDR2 FQNEAQ (reference sequence). CDR3 protein: CASSLTLNEQFF. The CDR3 DNA follows: TGTGCCAGCAGCTTAACCCTGAATGAGCAGTTCTTC.

There are many counts of this clone. The V call is TRBV15, the J call TRBJ1-1; D possibly corresponds to TRBD1 (5 bases). Germline assignment: CDR1 LNHNV and CDR2 YYDKDF (reference sequence). The V end was cut by 1 base, the J end by 3 bases, with 18 bases between. The CDR3 consists of 17 residues. Written as DNA, the CDR3 is TGTGCCACCAGCAGAGGGACATTTCCCAGCTCGTACACTGAAGCTTTCTTT. Translated, it gives CATSRGTFPSSYTEAFF. The full variable domain, in which reference TRBV15 and TRBJ1-1 provide the parts outside the CDR3, is DAMVIQNPRYQVTQFGKPVTLSCSQTLNHNVMYWYQQKSSQAPKLLFHYYDKDFNNEADTPDNFQSRRPNTSFCFLDIRSPGLGDTAMYLCATSRGTFPSSYTEAFFGQGTRLTVV.

The chain recombines TRBV14 with TRBJ2-2, with 9 bases fitting TRBD1. The CDR3 runs to 16 residues. V trimming: 3 bases; J trimming: 7 bases; junction bases outside the gene matches: 9. The germline V gene has CDR1 SGHDN and CDR2 FVKESK. The CDR3 here is CASSQTQQGAIGELFF. In DNA form, the CDR3 reads TGTGCCAGCAGCCAGACTCAACAGGGGGCGATCGGGGAGCTGTTTTTT.

This clone is a singleton in its sample. The sample holds other DNA sequences that translate to the same CDR3. The chain joins TRBV29-1 to TRBJ2-7; no clear D. Trimming took off 4 bases at V and 4 bases at J, with 8 bases between the two ends. CDR1 and CDR2 from the germline V gene are SQVTM and ANQGSEA. The CDR3 covers 11 residues. In nucleotides, the CDR3 is TGCAGCGTTGGACACACTTACGAGCAGTACTTC. Amino acid sequence: CSVGHTYEQYF.